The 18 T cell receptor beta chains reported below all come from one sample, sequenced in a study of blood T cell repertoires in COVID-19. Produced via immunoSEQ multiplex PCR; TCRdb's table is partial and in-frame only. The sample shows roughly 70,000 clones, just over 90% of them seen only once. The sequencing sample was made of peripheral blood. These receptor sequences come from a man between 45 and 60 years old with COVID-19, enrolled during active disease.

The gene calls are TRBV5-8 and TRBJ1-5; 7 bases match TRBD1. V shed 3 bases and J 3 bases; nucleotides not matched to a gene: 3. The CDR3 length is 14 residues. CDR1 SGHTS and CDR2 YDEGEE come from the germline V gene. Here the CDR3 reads CASSWGQYNQPQHF. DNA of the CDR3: TGTGCCAGCAGCTGGGGACAGTACAATCAGCCCCAGCATTTT.

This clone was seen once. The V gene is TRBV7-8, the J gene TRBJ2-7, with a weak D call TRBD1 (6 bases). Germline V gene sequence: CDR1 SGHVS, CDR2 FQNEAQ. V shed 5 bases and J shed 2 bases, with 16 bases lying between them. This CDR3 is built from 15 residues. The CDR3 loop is CASSPETGLTYEQYF. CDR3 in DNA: TGTGCCAGCAGCCCAGAGACAGGCCTCACCTACGAGCAGTACTTC. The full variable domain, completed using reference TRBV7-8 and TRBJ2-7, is GAGVSQSPRYKVAKRGQDVALRCDPISGHVSLFWYQQALGQGPEFLTYFQNEAQLDKSGLPSDRFFAERPEGSVSTLKIQRTQQEDSAVYLCASSPETGLTYEQYFGPGTRLTVT.

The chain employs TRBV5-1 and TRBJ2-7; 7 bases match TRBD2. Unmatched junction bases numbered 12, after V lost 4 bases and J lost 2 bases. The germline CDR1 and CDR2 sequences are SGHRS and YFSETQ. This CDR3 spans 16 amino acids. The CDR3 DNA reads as TGCGCCAGCAGCGGATCGTCTAGCGGAAGGCCCTACGAGCAGTACTTC. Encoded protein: CASSGSSSGRPYEQYF.

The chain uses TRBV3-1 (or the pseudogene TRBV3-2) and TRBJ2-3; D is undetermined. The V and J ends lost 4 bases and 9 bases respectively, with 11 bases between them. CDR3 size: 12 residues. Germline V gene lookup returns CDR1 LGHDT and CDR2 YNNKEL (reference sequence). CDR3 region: CASSLLSETQYF. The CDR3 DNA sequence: TGTGCCAGCAGCCTGCTTTCGGAGACGCAGTATTTT.

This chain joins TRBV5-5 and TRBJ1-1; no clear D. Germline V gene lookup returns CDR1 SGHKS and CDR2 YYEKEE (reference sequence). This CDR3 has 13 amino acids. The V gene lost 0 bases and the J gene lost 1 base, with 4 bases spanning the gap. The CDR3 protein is CASSLAGNTEAFF. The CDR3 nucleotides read TGTGCCAGCAGCTTGGCAGGGAACACTGAAGCTTTCTTT.

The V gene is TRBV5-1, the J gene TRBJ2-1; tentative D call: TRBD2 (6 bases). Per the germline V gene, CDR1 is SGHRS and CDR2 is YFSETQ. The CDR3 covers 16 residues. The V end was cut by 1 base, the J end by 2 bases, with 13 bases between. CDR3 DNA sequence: TGCGCCAGCAGCTTGATGGTAGCGGTCGCCTACAATGAGCAGTTCTTC. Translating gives CASSLMVAVAYNEQFF.

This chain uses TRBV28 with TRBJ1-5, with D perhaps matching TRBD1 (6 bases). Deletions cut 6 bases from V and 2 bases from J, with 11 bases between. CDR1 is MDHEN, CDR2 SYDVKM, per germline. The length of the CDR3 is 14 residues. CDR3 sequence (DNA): TGTGCCAGCAGAAGACAGGTGGGCAATCAGCCCCAGCATTTT. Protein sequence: CASRRQVGNQPQHF. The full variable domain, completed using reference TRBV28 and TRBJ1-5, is DVKVTQSSRYLVKRTGEKVFLECVQDMDHENMFWYRQDPGLGLRLIYFSYDVKMKEKGDIPEGYSVSREKKERFSLILESASTNQTSMYLCASRRQVGNQPQHFGDGTRLSIL.

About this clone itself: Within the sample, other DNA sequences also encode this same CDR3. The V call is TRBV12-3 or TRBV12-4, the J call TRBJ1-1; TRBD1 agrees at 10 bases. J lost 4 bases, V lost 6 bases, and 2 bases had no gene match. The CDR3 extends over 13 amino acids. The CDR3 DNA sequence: TGTGCCAGCAGCAGGACAGGGGGCACTGAAGCTTTCTTT. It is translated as CASSRTGGTEAFF.

CDR3 amino acids: CASRIAGGPWELFF. CDR3 nucleotides: TGTGCCAGCAGGATAGCGGGAGGGCCTTGGGAGCTGTTTTTT. J is TRBJ2-2 and V is TRBV2, with 11 bases matching TRBD2. The CDR3 has 14 residues. Looked up from germline, CDR1 is SNHLY and CDR2 is FYNNEI. V shed 6 bases, J shed 9 bases, and the junction held 6 bases outside the gene matches.

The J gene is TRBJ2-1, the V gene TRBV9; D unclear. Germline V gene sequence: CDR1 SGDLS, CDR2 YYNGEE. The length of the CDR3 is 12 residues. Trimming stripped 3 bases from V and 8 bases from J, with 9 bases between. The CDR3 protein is CASSGGTYEQFF. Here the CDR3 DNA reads TGTGCCAGCAGCGGAGGAACGTATGAGCAGTTCTTC.

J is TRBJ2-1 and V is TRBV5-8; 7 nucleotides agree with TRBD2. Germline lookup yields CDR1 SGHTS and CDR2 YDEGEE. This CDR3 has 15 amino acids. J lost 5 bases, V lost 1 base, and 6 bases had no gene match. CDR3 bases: TGTGCCAGCAGCTTGAGGATTGGGGGGGACAATGAGCAGTTCTTC. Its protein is CASSLRIGGDNEQFF.

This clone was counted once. The CDR3 DNA is TGTGCCACCAGCAGAGATCGAGGCCTTATTAACTCTGGAAACACCATATATTTT. Protein: CATSRDRGLINSGNTIYF. The genes are TRBV15 and TRBJ1-3, with D uncertain. The germline V gene has CDR1 LNHNV and CDR2 YYDKDF (reference sequence). There are 18 residues in the CDR3. Trimming took 0 bases from V and 0 from J, leaving 15 bases between them.

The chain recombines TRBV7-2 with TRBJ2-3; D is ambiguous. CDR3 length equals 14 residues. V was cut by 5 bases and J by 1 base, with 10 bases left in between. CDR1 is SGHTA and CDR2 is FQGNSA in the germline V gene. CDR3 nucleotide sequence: TGTGCCAGCAGCCGCGCCCTCCGCACAGATACGCAGTATTTT. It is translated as CASSRALRTDTQYF.

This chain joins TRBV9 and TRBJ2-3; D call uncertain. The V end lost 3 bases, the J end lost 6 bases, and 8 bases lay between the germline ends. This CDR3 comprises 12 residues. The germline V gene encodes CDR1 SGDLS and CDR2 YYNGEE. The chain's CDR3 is CASSGQMDTQYF. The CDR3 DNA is TGTGCCAGCAGCGGGCAGATGGATACGCAGTATTTT. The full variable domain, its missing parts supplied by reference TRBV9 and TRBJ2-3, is DSGVTQTPKHLITATGQRVTLRCSPRSGDLSVYWYQQSLDQGLQFLIQYYNGEERAKGNILERFSAQQFPDLHSELNLSSLELGDSALYFCASSGQMDTQYFGPGTRLTVL.

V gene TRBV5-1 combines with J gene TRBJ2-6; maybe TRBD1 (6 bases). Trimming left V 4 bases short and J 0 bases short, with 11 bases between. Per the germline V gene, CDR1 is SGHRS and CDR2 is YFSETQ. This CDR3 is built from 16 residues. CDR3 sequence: CASSPTGISGANVLTF. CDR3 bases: TGCGCCAGCAGCCCGACAGGAATCTCTGGGGCCAACGTCCTGACTTTC.

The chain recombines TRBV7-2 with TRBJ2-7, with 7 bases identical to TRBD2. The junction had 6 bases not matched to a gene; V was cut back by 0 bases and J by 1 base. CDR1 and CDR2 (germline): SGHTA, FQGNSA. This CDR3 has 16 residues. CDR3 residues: CASSLAGGPSSYEQYF. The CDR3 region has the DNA TGTGCCAGCAGCTTAGCGGGAGGGCCCTCGTCCTACGAGCAGTACTTC.

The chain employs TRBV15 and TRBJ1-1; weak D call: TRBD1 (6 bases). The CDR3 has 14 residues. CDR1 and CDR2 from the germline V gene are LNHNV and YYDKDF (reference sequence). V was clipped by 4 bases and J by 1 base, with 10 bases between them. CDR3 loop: CATSTTGPNTEAFF. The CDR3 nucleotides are TGTGCCACCAGCACAACAGGGCCGAACACTGAAGCTTTCTTT.

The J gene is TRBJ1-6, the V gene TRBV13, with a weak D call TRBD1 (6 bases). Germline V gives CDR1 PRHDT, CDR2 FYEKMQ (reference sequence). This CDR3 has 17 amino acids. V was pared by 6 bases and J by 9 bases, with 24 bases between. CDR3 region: CASSSTGDKGPISPLHF. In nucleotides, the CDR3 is TGTGCCAGCAGTTCGACCGGGGACAAAGGACCCATTTCACCCCTCCACTTT.